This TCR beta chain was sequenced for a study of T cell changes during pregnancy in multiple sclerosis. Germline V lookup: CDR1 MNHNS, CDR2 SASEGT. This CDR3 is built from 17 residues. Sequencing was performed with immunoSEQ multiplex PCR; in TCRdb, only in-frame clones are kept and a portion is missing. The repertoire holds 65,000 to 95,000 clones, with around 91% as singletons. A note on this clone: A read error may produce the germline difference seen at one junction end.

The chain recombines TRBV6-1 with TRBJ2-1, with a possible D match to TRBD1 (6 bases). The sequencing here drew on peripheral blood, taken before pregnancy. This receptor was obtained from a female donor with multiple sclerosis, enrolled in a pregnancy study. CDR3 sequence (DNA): TGTGCCAGCAGTAAAGCCAACAGGGCAGGCTCCTACAATGAGCAGTTCTTC. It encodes CASSKANRAGSYNEQFF.